The subject of this entry is one T cell receptor beta chain. Its antigen remains unknown. The sample comes from a study of Graves' ophthalmopathy and Graves' hyperthyroidism. Using RNA transcripts, the TCR beta CDR3 regions were amplified. After a first-round RT-PCR with HTBI primers, a second-round multiplex PCR was run. TCRdb independently ran MiXCR on the multiplex PCR reads; one entry per CDR3 protein. The table lists around 590,000 distinct CDR3 sequences, roughly 40% of them singletons. Patients newly diagnosed with hyperthyroidism, under 2 months' duration, were aged 18 to 65, the study reports. Trimming removed 11 bases at V and 0 bases at J, with 13 bases between. The V gene's germline CDR1 is LNHDA and CDR2 SQIVND (reference sequence). The CDR3 is 13 residues long. Findings and limits, study-wide: Ophthalmopathy progression prediction by the model yielded a sensitivity of roughly 67% and a specificity of 72.22%. Blood also harbored most expanded thyroid clonotypes above 0.001 frequency.

Sequenced: peripheral blood or thyroid tissue (not recorded which). This clonotype originated in an adult man with Graves' hyperthyroidism. The rearrangement uses TRBV19 and TRBJ1-1; no definite D call. CDR3 DNA sequence: TGTGCCTGGAGTGGTCGGATGAACACTGAAGCTTTCTTT. This gives the protein CAWSGRMNTEAFF. Filled out from reference TRBV19 and TRBJ1-1, the complete variable domain reads DGGITQSPKYLFRKEGQNVTLSCEQNLNHDAMYWYRQDPGQGLRLIYYSQIVNDFQKGDIAEGYSVSREKKESFPLTVTSAQKNPTAFYLCAWSGRMNTEAFFGQGTRLTVV.